This T cell receptor (beta chain) was identified during a study of blood T cells in healthy people across ages. Broader study findings: Long-lived donors had more naive CD4+ cells and higher diversity than aged donors.

Comment on this clonotype: The antigen remains unidentified.

It was with a sample-barcoded 5' primer and a J-beta primer mix that a second PCR of about 6 to 11 cycles was run. In TCRdb, the 5' RACE reads were re-called with MiXCR into one record per CDR3 protein. The data show roughly 860,000 distinct CDR3 sequences, around two thirds seen once. This CDR3 region has 17 residues. The germline V and J ends were trimmed by 1 base and 4 bases, with 15 bases remaining between them. Germline V gene sequence: CDR1 SGHRS, CDR2 YFSETQ. The sample taken for sequencing was blood. The sequence was collected from a man younger than 45 in good health. The genes are TRBV5-1 and TRBJ2-6, with TRBD1 as a possible D gene (6 bases). The CDR3 DNA sequence: TGCGCCAGCAGCTTGAATTTTCAGGGGTCGGGGGCCAACGTCCTGACTTTC. This gives the protein CASSLNFQGSGANVLTF.